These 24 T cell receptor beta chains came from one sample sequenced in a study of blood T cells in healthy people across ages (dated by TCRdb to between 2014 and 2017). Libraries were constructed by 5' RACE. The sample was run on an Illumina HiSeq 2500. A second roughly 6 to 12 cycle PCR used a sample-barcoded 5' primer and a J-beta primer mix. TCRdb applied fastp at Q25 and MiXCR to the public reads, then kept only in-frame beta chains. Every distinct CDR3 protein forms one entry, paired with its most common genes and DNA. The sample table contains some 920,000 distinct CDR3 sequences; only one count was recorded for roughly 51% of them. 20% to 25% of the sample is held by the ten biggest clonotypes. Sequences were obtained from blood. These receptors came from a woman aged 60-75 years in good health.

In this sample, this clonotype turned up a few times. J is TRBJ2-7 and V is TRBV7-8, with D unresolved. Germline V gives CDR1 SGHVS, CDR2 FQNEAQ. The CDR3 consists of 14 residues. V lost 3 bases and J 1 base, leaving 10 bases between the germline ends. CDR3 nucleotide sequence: TGTGCCAGCAGCTTTAATGTTAGATCCTACGAGCAGTACTTC. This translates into CASSFNVRSYEQYF.

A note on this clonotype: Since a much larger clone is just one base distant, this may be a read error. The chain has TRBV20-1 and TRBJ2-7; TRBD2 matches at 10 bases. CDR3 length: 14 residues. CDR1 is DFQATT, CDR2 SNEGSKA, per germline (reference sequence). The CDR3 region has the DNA TGCGGTGCTAGAGCAAAACTAGCGGGATACGAGCAGTACTTC. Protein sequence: CGARAKLAGYEQYF.

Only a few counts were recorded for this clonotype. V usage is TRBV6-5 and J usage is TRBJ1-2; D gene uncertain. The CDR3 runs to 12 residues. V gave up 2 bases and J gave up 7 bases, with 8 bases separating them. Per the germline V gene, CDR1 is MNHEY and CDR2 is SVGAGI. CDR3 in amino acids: CASSYQGSGYTF. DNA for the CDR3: TGTGCCAGCAGTTACCAAGGTTCTGGCTACACCTTC.

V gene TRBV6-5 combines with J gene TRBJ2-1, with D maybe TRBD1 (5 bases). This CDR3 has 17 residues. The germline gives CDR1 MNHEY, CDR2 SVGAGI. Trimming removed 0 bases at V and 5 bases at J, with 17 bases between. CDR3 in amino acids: CASSYSRPQGMDNEQFF. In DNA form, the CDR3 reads TGTGCCAGCAGTTACTCGAGACCTCAGGGAATGGACAATGAGCAGTTCTTC.

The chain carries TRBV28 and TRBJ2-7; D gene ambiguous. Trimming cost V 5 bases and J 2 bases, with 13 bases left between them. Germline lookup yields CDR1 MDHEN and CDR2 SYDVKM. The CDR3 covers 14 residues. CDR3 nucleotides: TGTGCCAGCAGTGAATTGACACTACCCTACGAGCAGTACTTC. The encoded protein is CASSELTLPYEQYF.

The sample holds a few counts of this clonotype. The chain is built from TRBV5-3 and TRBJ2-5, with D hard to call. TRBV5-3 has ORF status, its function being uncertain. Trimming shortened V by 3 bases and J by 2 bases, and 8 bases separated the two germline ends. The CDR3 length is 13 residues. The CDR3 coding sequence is TGTGCCAGAAGCTCAAACCCACAAGAGACCCAGTACTTC. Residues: CARSSNPQETQYF.

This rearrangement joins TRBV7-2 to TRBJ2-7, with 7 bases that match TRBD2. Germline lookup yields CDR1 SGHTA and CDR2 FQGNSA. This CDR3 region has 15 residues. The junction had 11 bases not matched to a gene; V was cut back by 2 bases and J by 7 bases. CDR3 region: CASSLQASGHNEQYF. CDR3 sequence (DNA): TGTGCCAGCAGCTTACAGGCTAGCGGACACAATGAGCAGTACTTC. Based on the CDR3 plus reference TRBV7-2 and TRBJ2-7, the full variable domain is GAGVSQSPSNKVTEKGKDVELRCDPISGHTALYWYRQSLGQGLEFLIYFQGNSAPDKSGLPSDRFSAERTGGSVSTLTIQRTQQEDSAVYLCASSLQASGHNEQYFGPGTRLTVT.

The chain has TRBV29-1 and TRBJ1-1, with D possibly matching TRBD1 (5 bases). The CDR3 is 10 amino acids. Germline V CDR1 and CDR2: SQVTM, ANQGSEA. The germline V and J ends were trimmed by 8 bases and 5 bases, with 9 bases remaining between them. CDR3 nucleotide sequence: TGCAGCACCAGGGAAACTGAAGCTTTCTTT. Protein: CSTRETEAFF.

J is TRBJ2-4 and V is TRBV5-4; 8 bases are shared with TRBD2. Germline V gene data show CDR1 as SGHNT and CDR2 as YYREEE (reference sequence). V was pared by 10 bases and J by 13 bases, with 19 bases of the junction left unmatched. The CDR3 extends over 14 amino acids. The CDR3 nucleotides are TGTGCCGGCGGGAAAGGGACTAGTCCCCTGGAGCAGTACTTC. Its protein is CAGGKGTSPLEQYF.

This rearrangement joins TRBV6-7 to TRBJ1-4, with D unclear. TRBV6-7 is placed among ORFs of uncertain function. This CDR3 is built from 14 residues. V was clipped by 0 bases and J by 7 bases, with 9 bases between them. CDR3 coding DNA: TGTGCCAGCAGTTACTCGAAAGCCTCTGAAAAACTGTTTTTT. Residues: CASSYSKASEKLFF.

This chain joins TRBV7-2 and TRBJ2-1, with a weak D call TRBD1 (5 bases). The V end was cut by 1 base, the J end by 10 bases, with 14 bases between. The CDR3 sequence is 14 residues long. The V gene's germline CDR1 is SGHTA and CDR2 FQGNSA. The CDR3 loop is CASSLEGVRREQFF. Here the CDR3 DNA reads TGTGCCAGCAGCTTAGAAGGGGTTCGAAGGGAGCAGTTCTTC.

CDR3 sequence (DNA): TGCGCCAGCAGTGAGATGCGGGCGGGACGAGGCTCTGGGGCCAACGTCCTGACTTTC. Protein: CASSEMRAGRGSGANVLTF. The V call is TRBV10-2, the J call TRBJ2-6; perhaps TRBD2 as D (6 bases). Germline V gene sequence: CDR1 WSHSY, CDR2 SAAADI. The CDR3 covers 19 residues. V lost 2 bases to trimming and J lost 0 bases, with 17 bases between them.

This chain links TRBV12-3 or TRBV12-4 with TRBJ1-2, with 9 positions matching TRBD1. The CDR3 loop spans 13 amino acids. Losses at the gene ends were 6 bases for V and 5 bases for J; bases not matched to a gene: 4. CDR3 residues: CASRDRGRYGYTF. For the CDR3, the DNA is TGTGCCAGCAGGGACAGGGGAAGATATGGCTACACCTTC.

CDR3 bases: TGTGCCAGCAGCTTCAGGACAGGCTCTGAAAAACTGTTTTTT. Amino acid sequence: CASSFRTGSEKLFF. The chain is built from TRBV7-2 and TRBJ1-4, with 7 nucleotides matching TRBD1. The germline CDR1 and CDR2 sequences are SGHTA and FQGNSA. The CDR3 length is 14 residues. V lost 3 bases and J lost 7; bases outside the gene matches: 5.

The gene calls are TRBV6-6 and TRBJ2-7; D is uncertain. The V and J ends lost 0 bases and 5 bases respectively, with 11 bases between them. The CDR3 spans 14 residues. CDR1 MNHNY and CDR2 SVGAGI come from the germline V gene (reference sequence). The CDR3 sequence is CASSYSANVDEQYF. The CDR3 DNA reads TGTGCCAGCAGTTACTCGGCGAACGTCGACGAGCAGTACTTC.

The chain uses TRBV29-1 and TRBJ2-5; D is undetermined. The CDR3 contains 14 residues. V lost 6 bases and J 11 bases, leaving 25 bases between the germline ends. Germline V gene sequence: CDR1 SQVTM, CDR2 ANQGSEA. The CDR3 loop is CSVNTEPPYNEQYF. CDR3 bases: TGCAGCGTGAACACAGAACCCCCCTACAATGAGCAGTACTTC.

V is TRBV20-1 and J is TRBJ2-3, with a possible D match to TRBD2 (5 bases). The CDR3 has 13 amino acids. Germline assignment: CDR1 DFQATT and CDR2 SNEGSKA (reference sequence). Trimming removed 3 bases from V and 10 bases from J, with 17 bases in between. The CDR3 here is CSASSGPGKAQYF. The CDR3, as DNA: TGCAGTGCTAGTTCCGGACCCGGGAAAGCGCAGTATTTT.

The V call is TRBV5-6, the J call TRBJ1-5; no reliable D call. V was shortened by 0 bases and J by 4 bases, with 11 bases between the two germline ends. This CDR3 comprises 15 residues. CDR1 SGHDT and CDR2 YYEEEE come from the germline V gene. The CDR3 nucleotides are TGTGCCAGCAGCTTGGGAGGGCCCTCGAATCAGCCCCAGCATTTT. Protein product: CASSLGGPSNQPQHF.

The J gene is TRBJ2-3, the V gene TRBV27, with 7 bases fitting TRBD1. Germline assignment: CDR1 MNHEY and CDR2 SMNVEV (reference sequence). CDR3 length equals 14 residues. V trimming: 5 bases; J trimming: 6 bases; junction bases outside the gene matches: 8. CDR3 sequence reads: CASSVGRGIDTQYF. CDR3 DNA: TGTGCCAGCAGTGTCGGCAGGGGGATCGATACGCAGTATTTT.

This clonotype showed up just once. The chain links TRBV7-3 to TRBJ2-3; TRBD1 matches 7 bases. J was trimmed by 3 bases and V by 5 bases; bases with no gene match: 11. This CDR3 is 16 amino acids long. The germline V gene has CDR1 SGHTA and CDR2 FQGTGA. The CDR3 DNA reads TGTGCCAGCAGCCTCCTACAGGGGTCGGGGACAGATACGCAGTATTTT. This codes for CASSLLQGSGTDTQYF. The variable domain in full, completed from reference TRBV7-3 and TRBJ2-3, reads GAGVSQTPSNKVTEKGKYVELRCDPISGHTALYWYRQSLGQGPEFLIYFQGTGAADDSGLPNDRFFAVRPEGSVSTLKIQRTERGDSAVYLCASSLLQGSGTDTQYFGPGTRLTVL.

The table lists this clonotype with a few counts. The CDR3 sequence: CASSLTGTGRYEQYF. DNA for the CDR3: TGTGCCAGCAGCTTAACCGGGACAGGGCGCTACGAGCAGTACTTC. J is TRBJ2-7 and V is TRBV7-3; TRBD1 aligns across 9 bases. V gave up 0 bases and J gave up 3 bases; unmatched junction bases: 3. Germline V gene data show CDR1 as SGHTA and CDR2 as FQGTGA. The CDR3 is made up of 15 amino acids.

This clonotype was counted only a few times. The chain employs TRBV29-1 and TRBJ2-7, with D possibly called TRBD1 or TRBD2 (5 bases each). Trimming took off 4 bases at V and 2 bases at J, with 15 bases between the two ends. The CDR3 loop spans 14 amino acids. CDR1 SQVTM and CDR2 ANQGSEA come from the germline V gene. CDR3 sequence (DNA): TGCAGCGTTGTCGGGGCAGCCCCTCCCTACGAGCAGTACTTC. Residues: CSVVGAAPPYEQYF.

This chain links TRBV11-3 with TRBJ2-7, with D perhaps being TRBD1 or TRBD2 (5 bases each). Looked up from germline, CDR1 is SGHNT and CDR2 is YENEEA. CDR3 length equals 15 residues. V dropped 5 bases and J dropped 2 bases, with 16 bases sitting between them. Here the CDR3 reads CASSPNGDGTYEQYF. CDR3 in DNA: TGTGCCAGCAGCCCTAACGGGGACGGGACCTACGAGCAGTACTTC.

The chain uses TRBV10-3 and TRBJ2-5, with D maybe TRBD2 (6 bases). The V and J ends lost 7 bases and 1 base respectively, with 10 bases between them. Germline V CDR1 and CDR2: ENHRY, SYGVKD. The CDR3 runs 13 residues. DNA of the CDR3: TGTGCCATCATGGCGGGACCCCAAGAGACCCAGTACTTC. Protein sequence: CAIMAGPQETQYF.